This T cell receptor beta chain comes out of a study of blood T cell repertoires in COVID-19. About the research overall: PBMCs, B-cell-depleted T cells, or T cells were the source of the cDNA or gDNA that made up the material.

Germline values: CDR1 SGHRS, CDR2 YFSETQ. V was cut by 8 bases and J by 1 base, with 10 bases left in between. This CDR3 has 14 residues. In the original processing: Using reference gene primer amplification, nucleated cell counts were estimated. Produced via immunoSEQ multiplex PCR; TCRdb's table is partial and in-frame only. V, J and clone size were drawn from that table, and D and trimming were deduced from the DNA. The table lists 200,000 or so clones, around four fifths of them singletons. The chain is built from TRBV5-1 and TRBJ2-6; a possible D gene is TRBD2 (5 bases). The sample was peripheral blood. The source is a woman older than 75 with COVID-19, enrolled during active disease. The CDR3 nucleotides are TGCGCCAGTGCTGGAGGATCTGGGGCCAACGTCCTGACTTTC. This gives the protein CASAGGSGANVLTF.